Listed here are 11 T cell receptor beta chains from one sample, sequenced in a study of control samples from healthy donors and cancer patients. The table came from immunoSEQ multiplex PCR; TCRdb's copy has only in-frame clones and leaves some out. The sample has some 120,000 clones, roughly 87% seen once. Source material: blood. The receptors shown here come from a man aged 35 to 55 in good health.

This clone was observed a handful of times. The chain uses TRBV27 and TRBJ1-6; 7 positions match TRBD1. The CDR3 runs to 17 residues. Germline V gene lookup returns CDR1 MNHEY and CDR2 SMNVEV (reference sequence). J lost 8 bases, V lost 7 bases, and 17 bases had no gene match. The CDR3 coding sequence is TGTGCCAGCATTCTTTGGAGGGGGCCTCTAAGGCATTCACCCCTCCACTTT. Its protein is CASILWRGPLRHSPLHF.

CDR3 nucleotides: TGTGCCAGTAGTGTCGGACAGGGGCAAGAGACCCAGTACTTC. This codes for CASSVGQGQETQYF. The chain couples TRBV19 to TRBJ2-5, with 9 bases that match TRBD1. Germline V CDR1 and CDR2: LNHDA, SQIVND (reference sequence). After removal of 5 bases from V and 2 bases from J, the junction contained 3 bases not matched to a gene. This CDR3 has 14 residues.

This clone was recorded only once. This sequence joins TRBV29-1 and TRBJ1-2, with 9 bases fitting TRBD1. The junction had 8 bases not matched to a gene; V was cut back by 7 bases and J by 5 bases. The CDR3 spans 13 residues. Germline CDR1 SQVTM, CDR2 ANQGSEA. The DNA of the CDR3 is TGCAGCGGACAGGGACAGGGTGTTTATGGCTACACCTTC. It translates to CSGQGQGVYGYTF.

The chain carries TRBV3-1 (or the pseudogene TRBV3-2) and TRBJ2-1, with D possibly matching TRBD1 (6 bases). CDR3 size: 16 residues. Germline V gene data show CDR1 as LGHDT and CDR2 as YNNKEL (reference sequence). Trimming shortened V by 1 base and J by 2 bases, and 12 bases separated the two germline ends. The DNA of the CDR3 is TGTGCCAGCAGCCAAGCCCCCGGGACACCCTACAATGAGCAGTTCTTC. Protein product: CASSQAPGTPYNEQFF.

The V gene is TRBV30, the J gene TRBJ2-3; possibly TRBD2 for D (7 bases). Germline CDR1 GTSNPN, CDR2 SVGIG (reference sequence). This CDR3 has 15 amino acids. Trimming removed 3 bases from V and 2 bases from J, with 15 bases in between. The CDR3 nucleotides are TGTGCCTGGAGCGGGGGGACATATTACACAGATACGCAGTATTTT. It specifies CAWSGGTYYTDTQYF.

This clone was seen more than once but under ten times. The CDR3: CASTETFGWEKLFF. Written as DNA, the CDR3 is TGTGCCAGTACCGAGACTTTTGGTTGGGAAAAACTGTTTTTT. The V and J genes are TRBV19 and TRBJ1-4; D not certain. This CDR3 region has 14 residues. CDR1 is LNHDA and CDR2 is SQIVND in the germline V gene (reference sequence). V was pared by 7 bases and J by 8 bases, with 17 bases between.

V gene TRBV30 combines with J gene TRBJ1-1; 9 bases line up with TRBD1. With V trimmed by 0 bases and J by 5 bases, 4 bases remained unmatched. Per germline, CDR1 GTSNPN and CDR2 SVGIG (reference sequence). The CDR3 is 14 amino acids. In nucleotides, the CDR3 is TGTGCCTGGAGTGTACAGGGGGCCGGGACTGAAGCTTTCTTT. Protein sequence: CAWSVQGAGTEAFF.

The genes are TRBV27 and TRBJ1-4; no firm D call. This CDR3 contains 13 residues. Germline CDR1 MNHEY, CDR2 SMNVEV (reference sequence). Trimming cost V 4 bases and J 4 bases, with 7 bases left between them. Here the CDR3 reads CASSWRSNEKLFF. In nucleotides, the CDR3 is TGTGCCAGCAGTTGGAGAAGTAATGAAAAACTGTTTTTT.

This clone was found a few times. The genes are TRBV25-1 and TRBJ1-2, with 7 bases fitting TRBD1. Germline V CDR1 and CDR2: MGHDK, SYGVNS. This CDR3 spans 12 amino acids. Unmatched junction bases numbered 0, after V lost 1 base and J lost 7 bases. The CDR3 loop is CASSESGGGYTF. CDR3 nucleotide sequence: TGTGCCAGCAGTGAATCAGGGGGTGGCTACACCTTC.

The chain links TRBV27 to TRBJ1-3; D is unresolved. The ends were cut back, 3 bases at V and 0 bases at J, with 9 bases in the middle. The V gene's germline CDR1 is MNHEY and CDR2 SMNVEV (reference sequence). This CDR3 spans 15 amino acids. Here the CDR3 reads CASSLAPGSGNTIYF. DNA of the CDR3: TGTGCCAGCAGTTTGGCGCCTGGCTCTGGAAACACCATATATTTT.

The CDR3 region is CASTGQGRYNSPLHF. CDR3 DNA: TGTGCCAGCACGGGACAGGGGAGATATAATTCACCCCTCCACTTT. The chain recombines TRBV6-5 with TRBJ1-6; 10 nucleotides line up with TRBD1. The CDR3 extends over 15 amino acids. CDR1 and CDR2 from the germline V gene are MNHEY and SVGAGI. The V and J ends lost 7 bases and 4 bases, in that order; junction bases with no gene match: 4.